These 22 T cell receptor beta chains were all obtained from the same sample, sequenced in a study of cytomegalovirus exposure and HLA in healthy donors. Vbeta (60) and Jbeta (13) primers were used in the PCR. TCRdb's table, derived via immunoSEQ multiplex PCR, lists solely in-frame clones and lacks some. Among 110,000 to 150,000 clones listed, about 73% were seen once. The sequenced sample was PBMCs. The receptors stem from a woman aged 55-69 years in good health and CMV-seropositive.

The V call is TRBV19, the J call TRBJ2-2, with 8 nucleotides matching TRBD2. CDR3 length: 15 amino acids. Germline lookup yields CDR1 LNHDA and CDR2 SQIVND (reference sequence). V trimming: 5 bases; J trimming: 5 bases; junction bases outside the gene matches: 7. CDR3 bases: TGTGCCAGTAGTCTTCCGGGGACTAGAACCGGGGAGCTGTTTTTT. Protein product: CASSLPGTRTGELFF.

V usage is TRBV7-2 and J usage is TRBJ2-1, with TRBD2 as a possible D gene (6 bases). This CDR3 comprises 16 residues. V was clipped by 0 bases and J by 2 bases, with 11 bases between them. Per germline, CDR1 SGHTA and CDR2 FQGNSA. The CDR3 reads CASSLAAGRPYNEQFF. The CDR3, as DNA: TGTGCCAGCAGCTTAGCGGCGGGACGCCCCTACAATGAGCAGTTCTTC.

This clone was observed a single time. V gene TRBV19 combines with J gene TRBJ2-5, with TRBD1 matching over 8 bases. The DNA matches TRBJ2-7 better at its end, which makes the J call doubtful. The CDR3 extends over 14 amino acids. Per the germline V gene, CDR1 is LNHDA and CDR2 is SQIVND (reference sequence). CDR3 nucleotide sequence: TGTGCCAGTAGCCCCCGGGACAGGAGCTACGAGCAGTACTTC. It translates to CASSPRDRSYEQYF.

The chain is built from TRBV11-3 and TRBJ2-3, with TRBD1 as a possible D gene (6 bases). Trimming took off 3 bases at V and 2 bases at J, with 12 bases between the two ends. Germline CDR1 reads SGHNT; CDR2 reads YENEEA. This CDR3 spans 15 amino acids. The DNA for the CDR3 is TGTGCCAGCAGCTTTGGGGACAAGCTCACAGATACGCAGTATTTT. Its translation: CASSFGDKLTDTQYF.

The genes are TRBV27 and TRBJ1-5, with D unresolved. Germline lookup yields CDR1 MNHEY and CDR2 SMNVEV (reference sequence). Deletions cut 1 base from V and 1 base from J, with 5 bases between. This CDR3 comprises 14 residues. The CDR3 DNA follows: TGTGCCAGCAGTTTATTGGGCAGCAATCAGCCCCAGCATTTT. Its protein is CASSLLGSNQPQHF.

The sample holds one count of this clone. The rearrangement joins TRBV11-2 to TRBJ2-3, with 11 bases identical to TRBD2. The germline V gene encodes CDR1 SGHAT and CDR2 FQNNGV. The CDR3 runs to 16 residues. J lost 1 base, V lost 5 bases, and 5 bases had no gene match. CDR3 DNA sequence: TGTGCCAGCAGCCCCGGGACTAGCGGAGGCACAGATACGCAGTATTTT. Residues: CASSPGTSGGTDTQYF.

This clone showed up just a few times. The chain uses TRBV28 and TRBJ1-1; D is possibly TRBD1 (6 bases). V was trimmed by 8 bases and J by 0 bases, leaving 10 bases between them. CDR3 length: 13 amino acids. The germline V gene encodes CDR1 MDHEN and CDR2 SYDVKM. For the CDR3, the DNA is TGTGCCAGCGAGGGGGGGTTGAACACTGAAGCTTTCTTT. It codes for CASEGGLNTEAFF.

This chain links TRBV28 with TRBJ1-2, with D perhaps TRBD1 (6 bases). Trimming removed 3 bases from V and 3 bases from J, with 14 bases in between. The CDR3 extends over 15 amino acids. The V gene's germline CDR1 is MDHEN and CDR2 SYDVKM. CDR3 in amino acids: CASSFGGAGDYGYTF. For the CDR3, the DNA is TGTGCCAGCAGTTTTGGGGGGGCGGGCGACTATGGCTACACCTTC.

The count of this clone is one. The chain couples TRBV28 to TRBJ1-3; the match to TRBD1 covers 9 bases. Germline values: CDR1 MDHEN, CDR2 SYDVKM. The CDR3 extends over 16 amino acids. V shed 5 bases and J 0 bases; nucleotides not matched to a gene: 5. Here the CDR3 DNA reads TGTGCCAGCAGTCCGACAGGGGGATCCTCTGGAAACACCATATATTTT. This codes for CASSPTGGSSGNTIYF.

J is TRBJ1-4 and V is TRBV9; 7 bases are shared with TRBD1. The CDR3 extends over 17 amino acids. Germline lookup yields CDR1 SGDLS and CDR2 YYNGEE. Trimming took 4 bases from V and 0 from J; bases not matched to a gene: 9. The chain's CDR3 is CASSPRGTAATNEKLFF. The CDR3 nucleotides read TGTGCCAGCAGCCCCCGGGGGACAGCCGCAACTAATGAAAAACTGTTTTTT. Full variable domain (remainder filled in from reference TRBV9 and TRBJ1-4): DSGVTQTPKHLITATGQRVTLRCSPRSGDLSVYWYQQSLDQGLQFLIQYYNGEERAKGNILERFSAQQFPDLHSELNLSSLELGDSALYFCASSPRGTAATNEKLFFGSGTQLSVL.

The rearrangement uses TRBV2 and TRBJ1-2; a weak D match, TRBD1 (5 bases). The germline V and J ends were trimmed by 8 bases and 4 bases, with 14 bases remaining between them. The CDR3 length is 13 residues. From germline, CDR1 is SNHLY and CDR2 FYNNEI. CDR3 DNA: TGTGCCAGCTGGGACGGGGAGGGCTATGGCTACACCTTC. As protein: CASWDGEGYGYTF.

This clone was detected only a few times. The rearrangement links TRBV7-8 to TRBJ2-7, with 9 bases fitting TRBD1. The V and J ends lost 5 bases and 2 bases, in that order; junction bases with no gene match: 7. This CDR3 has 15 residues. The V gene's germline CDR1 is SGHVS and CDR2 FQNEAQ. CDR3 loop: CASSPRDRVPYEQYF. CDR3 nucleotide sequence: TGTGCCAGCAGCCCCCGGGACAGGGTGCCCTACGAGCAGTACTTC.

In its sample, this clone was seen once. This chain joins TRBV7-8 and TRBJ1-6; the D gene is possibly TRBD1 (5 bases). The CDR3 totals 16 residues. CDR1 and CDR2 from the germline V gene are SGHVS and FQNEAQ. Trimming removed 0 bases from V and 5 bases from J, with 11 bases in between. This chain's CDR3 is CASSLASGMNNSPLHF. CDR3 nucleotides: TGTGCCAGCAGCTTAGCCTCAGGGATGAATAATTCACCCCTCCACTTT.

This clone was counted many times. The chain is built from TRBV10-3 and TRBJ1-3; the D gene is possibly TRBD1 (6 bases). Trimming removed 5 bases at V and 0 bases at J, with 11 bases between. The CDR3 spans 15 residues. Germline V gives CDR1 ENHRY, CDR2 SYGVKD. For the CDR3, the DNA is TGTGCCATCAGTCTCGACAGGAGCTCTGGAAACACCATATATTTT. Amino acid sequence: CAISLDRSSGNTIYF.

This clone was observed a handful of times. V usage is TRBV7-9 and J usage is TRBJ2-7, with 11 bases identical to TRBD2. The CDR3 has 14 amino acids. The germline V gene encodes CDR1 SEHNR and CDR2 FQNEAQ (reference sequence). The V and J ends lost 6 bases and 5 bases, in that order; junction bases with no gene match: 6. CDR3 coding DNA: TGTGCCAGCAGAATGGCTAGCGGGAGGAACGAGCAGTACTTC. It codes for CASRMASGRNEQYF.

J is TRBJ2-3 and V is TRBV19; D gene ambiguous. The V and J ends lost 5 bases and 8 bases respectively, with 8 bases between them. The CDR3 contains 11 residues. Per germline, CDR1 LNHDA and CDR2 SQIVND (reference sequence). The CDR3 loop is CASSFYGTQYF. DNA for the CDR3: TGTGCCAGTAGTTTTTACGGTACGCAGTATTTT.

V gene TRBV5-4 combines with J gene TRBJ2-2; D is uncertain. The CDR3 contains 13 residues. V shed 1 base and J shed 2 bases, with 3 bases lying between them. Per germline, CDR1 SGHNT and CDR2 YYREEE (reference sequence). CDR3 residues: CASSLPNTGELFF. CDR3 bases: TGTGCCAGCAGCTTGCCTAACACCGGGGAGCTGTTTTTT. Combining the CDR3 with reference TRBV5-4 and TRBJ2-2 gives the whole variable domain ETGVTQSPTHLIKTRGQQVTLRCSSQSGHNTVSWYQQALGQGPQFIFQYYREEENGRGNFPPRFSGLQFPNYSSELNVNALELDDSALYLCASSLPNTGELFFGEGSRLTVL.

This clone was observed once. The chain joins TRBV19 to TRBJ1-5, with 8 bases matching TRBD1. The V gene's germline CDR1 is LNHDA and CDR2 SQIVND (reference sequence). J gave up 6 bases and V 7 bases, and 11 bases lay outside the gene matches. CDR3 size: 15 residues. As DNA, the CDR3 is TGTGCCAGTACCGACTCAGGGGGCGGCCGTCAGCCCCAGCATTTT. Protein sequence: CASTDSGGGRQPQHF.

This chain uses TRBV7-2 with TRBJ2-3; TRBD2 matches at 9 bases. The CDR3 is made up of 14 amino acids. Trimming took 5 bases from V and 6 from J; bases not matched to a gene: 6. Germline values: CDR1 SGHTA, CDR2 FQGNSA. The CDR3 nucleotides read TGTGCCAGCAGCCCGGGACTAGCCTTCGATACGCAGTATTTT. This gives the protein CASSPGLAFDTQYF.

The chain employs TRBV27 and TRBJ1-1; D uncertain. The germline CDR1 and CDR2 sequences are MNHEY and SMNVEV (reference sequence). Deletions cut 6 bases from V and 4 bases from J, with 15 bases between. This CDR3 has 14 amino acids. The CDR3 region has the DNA TGTGCCAGCAGGTCCACAGTTCCCAGCACTGAAGCTTTCTTT. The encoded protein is CASRSTVPSTEAFF.

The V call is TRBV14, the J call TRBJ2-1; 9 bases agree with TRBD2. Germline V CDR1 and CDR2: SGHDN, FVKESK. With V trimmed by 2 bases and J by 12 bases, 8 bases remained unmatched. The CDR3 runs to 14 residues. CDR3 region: CASSQTLAGVAQFF. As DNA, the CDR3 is TGTGCCAGCAGCCAAACTTTAGCGGGAGTGGCGCAGTTCTTC.

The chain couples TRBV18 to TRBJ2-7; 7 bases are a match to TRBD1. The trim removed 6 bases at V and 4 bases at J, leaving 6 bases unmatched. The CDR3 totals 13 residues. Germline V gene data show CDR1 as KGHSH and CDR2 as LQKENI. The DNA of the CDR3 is TGTGCCAGCTCGACTGGGACAGCATACGAGCAGTACTTC. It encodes CASSTGTAYEQYF.